The following is a T cell receptor (beta chain) sequence with its context. Antigen specificity is unknown. The genes and germline here are from mouse. The time point denotes: mouse harvest day 14 after allogeneic transplant. The graft held 10^6 splenic CD5+ T cells and 10^7 T-cell-depleted bone marrow cells. Tissues came from B6→BALB/c major-mismatch GVHD mice at day 7 or 14. This record comes from a study of tissue T cells after allogeneic stem cell transplantation. Study conclusions and caveats: Across patients, clones rarely overlapped, yet motif clusters were shared tissue-specifically. The patient cohort was small and clinically heterogeneous, with limited sampling depth.

Sequencing of TCRbeta CDR3 at survey depth gave sequences and template counts. Clones were read by immunoSEQ multiplex PCR, and TCRdb kept only the in-frame ones, dropping some. The repertoire includes 4,400 or so clones, roughly half of them detected once, and approximately 15% sits in the top ten. The sample comprised lymph node tissue. This sequence originates from a female BALB/c mouse given C57BL/6 T cells with graft-versus-host disease after an allogeneic hematopoietic cell transplant.

CDR3 DNA, as far as it was read: TGTGCCAGCAGTCGAGGGGTGGGTCAAAACACCTTGTAC. This gives the protein CASSRGVGQNTLY. The full CDR3 reads CASSRGVGQNTLYF. The chain employs TRBV26 and TRBJ2-4; D possibly corresponds to TRBD1 (5 bases). The CDR3 is cut off 1 residue early in the read; its end comes from the germline J gene. The CDR3 is 14 amino acids. With 4 bases removed from V and 1 base from J, the gap between germline ends came to 9 bases. Germline CDR1 is KGHPV and CDR2 is FQNQEV (reference sequence).